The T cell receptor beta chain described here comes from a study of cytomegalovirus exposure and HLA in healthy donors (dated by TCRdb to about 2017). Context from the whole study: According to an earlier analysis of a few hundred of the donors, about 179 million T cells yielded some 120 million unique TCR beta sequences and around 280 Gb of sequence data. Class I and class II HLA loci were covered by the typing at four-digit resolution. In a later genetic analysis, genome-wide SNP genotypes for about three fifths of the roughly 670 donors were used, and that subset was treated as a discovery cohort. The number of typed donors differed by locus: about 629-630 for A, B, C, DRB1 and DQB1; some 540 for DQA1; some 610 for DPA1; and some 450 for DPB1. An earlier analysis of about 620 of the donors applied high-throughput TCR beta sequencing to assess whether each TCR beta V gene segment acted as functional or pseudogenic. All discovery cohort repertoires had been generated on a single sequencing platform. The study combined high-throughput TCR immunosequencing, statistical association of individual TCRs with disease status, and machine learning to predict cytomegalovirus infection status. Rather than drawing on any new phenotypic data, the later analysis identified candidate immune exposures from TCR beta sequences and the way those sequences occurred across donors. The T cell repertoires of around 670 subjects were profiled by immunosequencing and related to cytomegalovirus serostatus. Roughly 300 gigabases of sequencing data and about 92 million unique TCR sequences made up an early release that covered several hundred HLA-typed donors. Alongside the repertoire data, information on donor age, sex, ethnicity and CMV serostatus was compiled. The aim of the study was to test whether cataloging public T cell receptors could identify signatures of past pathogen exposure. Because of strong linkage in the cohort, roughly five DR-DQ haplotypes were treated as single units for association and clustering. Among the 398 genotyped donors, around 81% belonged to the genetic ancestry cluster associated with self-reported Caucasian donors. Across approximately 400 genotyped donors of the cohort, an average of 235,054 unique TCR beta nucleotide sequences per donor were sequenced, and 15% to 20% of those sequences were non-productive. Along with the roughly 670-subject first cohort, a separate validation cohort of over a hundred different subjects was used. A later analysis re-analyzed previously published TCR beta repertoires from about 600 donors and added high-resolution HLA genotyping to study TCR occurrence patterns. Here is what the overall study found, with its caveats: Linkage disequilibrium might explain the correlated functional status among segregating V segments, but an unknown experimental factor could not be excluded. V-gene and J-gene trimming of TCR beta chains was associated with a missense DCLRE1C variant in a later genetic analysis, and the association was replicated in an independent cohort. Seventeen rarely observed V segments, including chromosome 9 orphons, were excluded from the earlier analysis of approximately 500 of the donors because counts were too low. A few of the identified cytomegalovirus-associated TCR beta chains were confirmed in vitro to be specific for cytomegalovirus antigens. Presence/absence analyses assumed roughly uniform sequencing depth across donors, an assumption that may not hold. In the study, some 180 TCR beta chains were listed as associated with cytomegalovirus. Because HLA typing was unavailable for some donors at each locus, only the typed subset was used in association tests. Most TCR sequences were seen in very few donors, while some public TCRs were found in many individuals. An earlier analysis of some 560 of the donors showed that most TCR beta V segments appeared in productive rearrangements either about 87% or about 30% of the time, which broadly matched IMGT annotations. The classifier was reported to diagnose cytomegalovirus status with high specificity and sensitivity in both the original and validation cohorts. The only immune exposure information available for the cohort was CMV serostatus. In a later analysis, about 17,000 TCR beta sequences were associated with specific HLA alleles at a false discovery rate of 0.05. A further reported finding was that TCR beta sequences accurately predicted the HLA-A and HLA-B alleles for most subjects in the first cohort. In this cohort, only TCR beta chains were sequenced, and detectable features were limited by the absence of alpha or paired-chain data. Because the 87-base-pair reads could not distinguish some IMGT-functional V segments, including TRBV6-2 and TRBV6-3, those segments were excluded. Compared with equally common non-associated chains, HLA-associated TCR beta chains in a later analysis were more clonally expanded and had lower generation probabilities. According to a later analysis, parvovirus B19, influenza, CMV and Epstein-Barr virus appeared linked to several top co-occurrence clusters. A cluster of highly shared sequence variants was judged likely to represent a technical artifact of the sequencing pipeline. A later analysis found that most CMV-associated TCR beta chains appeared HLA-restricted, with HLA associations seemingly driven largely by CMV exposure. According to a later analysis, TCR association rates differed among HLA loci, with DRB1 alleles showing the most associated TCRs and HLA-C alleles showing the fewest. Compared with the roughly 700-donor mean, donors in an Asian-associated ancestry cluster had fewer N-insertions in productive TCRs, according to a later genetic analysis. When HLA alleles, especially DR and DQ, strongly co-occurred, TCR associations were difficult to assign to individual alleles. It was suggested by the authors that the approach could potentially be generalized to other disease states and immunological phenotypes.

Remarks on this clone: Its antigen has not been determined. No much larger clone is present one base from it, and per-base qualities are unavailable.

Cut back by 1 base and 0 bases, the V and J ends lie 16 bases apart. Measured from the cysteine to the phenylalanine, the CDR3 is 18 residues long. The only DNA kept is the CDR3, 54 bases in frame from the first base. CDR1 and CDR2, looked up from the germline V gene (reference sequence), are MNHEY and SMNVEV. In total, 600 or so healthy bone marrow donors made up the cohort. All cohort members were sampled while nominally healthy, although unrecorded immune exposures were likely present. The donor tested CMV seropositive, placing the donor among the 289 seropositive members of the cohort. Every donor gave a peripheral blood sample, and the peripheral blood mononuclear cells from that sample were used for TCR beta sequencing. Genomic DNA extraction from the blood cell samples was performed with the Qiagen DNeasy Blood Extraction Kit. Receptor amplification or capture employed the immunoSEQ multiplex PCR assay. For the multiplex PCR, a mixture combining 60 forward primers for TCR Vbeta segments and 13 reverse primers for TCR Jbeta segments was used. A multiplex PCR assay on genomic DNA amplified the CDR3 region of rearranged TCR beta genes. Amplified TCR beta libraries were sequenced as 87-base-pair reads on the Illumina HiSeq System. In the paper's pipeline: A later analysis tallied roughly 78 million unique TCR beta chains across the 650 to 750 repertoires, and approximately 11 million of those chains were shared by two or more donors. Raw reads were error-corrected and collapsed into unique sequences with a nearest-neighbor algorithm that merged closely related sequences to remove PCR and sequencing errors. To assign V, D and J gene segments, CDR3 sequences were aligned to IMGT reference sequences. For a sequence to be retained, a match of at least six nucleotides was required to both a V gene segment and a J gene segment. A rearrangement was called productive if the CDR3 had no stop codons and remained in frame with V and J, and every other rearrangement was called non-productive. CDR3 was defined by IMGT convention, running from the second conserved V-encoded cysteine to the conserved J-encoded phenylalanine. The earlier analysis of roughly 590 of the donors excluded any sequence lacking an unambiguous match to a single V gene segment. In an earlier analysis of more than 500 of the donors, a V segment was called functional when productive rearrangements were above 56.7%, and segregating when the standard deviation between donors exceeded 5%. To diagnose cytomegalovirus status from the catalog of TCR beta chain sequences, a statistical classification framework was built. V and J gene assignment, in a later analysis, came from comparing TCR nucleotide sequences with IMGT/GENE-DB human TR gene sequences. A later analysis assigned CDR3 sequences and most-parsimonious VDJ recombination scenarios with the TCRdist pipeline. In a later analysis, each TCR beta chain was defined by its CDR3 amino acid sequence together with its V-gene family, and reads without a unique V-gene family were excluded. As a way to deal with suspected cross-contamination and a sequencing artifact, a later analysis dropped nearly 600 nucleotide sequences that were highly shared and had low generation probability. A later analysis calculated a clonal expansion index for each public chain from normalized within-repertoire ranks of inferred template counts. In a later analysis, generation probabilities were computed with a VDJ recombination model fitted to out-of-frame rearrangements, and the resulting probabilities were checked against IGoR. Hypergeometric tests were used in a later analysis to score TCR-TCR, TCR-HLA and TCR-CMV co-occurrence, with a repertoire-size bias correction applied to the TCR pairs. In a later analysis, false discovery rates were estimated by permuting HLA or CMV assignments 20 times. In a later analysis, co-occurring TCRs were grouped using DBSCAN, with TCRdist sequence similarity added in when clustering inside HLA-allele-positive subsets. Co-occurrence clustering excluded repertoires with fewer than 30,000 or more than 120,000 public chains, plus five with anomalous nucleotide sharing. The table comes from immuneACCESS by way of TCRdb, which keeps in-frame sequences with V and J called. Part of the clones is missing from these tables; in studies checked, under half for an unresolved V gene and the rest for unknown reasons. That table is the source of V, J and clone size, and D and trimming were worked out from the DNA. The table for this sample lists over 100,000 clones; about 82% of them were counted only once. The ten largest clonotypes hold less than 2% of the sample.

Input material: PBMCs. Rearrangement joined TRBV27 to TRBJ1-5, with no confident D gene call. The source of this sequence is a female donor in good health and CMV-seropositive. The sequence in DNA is TGTGCCAGCAGTTTATATGACCCCGCGGTTTTTAGCAATCAGCCCCAGCATTTT. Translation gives CASSLYDPAVFSNQPQHF.